These T cell receptor beta chains were read from a single sample in a study of siplizumab effects on memory and regulatory T cells. The method was immunoSEQ multiplex PCR; TCRdb's version includes in-frame clones alone and lacks a portion of them. The sample has some 96,000 clones; around 93% are singletons. The specimen was non-Treg CD4+ T cells sorted from blood. All receptors come from a human donor in good health. CDR3s include the opening cysteine and the closing phenylalanine or tryptophan. The D gene is left open where the match is weak. Not every row has a clone size; where given, it reads once, few, many or a size class.

>-|TRBD1|TRBV19|15|TRBJ2-4
TGTGCCAGTAGTACGGGACAGTATGTCAAAAACATTCAGTACTTC
CASSTGQYVKNIQYF
>-|-|TRBV2|15|TRBJ2-3
TGTGCCAGCAGTTACAATTGGACCCCACCGGAGACGCAGTATTTT
CASSYNWTPPETQYF
>-|-|TRBV10-1|15|TRBJ1-3
TGCGCCAGAGATCAGGGAGTTGGCTCTGGAAACACCATATATTTT
CARDQGVGSGNTIYF
>-|-|TRBV6-6|14|TRBJ2-7
TGTGCCAGCAGTTCACCGACTAGTCCCTACGAGCAGTACTTC
CASSSPTSPYEQYF
>-|TRBD1|TRBV5-1|15|TRBJ1-2
TGCGCCAGCAGCCCCGGGGACAGAAACGAGTATGGCTACACCTTC
CASSPGDRNEYGYTF
>-|TRBD1|TRBV5-1|14|TRBJ2-1
TGCGCCAGCAGCCAGGGACAGGGGGCCCATGAGCAGTTCTTC
CASSQGQGAHEQFF
>-|TRBD1|TRBV5-6|14|TRBJ2-7
TGTGCCAGCAGCTCGGACAGGGACTCCTACGAGCAGTACTTC
CASSSDRDSYEQYF
>-|-|TRBV19|14|TRBJ1-1
TGTGCCAGTAGTATCCGCCCGGGTTACACTGAAGCTTTCTTT
CASSIRPGYTEAFF
>once|-|TRBV5-4|15|TRBJ1-2
TGTGCCAGCAGCTTGTTTGGAAGGGTAGAGTCGGGCTACACCTTC
CASSLFGRVESGYTF
>few|-|TRBV19|12|TRBJ1-4
TGTGCCAGTAGTATTTTGGACGAAAAACTGTTTTTT
CASSILDEKLFF
>-|-|TRBV7-9|13|TRBJ2-7
TGTGCCAGCAGCTTGGGGGCTAGGGACGAGCAGTACTTC
CASSLGARDEQYF